These 14 T cell receptor beta chains originate from one sample sequenced in a study of T-cell reconstitution after alpha-beta-depleted transplantation in children. Unique molecular identifiers were incorporated during preparation of the TCRbeta library. TCRdb fed the PCR reads into MiXCR, producing one record per CDR3 protein. The sample carries about 580,000 distinct CDR3 sequences, 20% to 25% recorded once. The source material was PBMCs, mostly from graft donor cells, sampled 360 days after TCRalphabeta/CD19-depleted stem cell transplant. Every receptor here comes from a boy in the first two years of life who had a stem cell transplant for acute myeloid leukemia, so the T cells may come from the graft donor.

This clonotype was recorded at least ten times. The chain uses TRBV6-5 and TRBJ1-2; weak D call: TRBD1 (6 bases). The CDR3 is made up of 13 amino acids. Germline CDR1 is MNHEY and CDR2 is SVGAGI. Deletions cut 0 bases from V and 8 bases from J, with 10 bases between. The CDR3 sequence is CASSYSDRSGYTF. The CDR3 nucleotides are TGTGCCAGCAGTTACTCAGACAGGAGCGGCTACACCTTC.

The V call is TRBV7-8, the J call TRBJ2-7, with D tentatively TRBD1 or TRBD2 (5 bases each). Trimming took 3 bases from V and 4 from J, leaving 16 bases between them. The CDR3 consists of 15 residues. Per the germline V gene, CDR1 is SGHVS and CDR2 is FQNEAQ. In nucleotides, the CDR3 is TGTGCCAGCAGCTTGCAACCGGGACCCCGATACGAGCAGTACGTC. Protein: CASSLQPGPRYEQYV.

This clonotype was counted a few times. The J gene is TRBJ1-3, the V gene TRBV12-3 or TRBV12-4; tentative D call: TRBD1 (6 bases). The CDR3 runs to 14 residues. The V gene lost 4 bases and the J gene lost 2 bases, with 9 bases spanning the gap. CDR3 bases: TGTGCCAGCAGTTCGGGGGGCACTGGAAACACCATATATTTT. The encoded protein is CASSSGGTGNTIYF.

The V call is TRBV7-2, the J call TRBJ2-1; D is unclear. V shed 3 bases and J shed 5 bases, with 11 bases lying between them. Germline CDR1 and CDR2: SGHTA and FQGNSA. The CDR3 consists of 14 residues. The CDR3 here is CASSFSVADNEQFF. CDR3 in DNA: TGTGCCAGCAGCTTTTCGGTGGCCGACAATGAGCAGTTCTTC.

This chain uses TRBV3-1 with TRBJ2-5; the D gene is possibly TRBD2 (6 bases). From germline, CDR1 is LGHDT and CDR2 YNNKEL (reference sequence). Trimming cost V 2 bases and J 5 bases, with 15 bases left between them. The CDR3 is made up of 15 amino acids. The CDR3 spells CASSQPAGSGETQYF. DNA of the CDR3: TGTGCCAGCAGCCAACCGGCGGGGAGTGGGGAGACCCAGTACTTC.

This clonotype was observed many times. The CDR3 here is CASSLGLGTADTQYF. CDR3 sequence (DNA): TGCGCCAGCAGCTTGGGGCTCGGGACCGCAGATACGCAGTATTTT. The chain carries TRBV5-1 and TRBJ2-3; D may correspond to TRBD1 or TRBD2 (5 bases each). Germline assignment: CDR1 SGHRS and CDR2 YFSETQ. The CDR3 spans 15 residues. Trimming took off 0 bases at V and 4 bases at J, with 12 bases between the two ends.

This clonotype was picked up a small number of times. This chain links TRBV5-6 with TRBJ2-1; 7 nucleotides line up with TRBD1. Per germline, CDR1 SGHDT and CDR2 YYEEEE. The length of the CDR3 is 13 residues. J was trimmed by 7 bases and V by 4 bases; bases with no gene match: 5. DNA of the CDR3: TGTGCCAGCAGCGGGGGACAGCTTAATGAGCAGTTCTTC. Its translation is CASSGGQLNEQFF.

This clonotype was seen more than once but under ten times. The chain recombines TRBV10-3 with TRBJ1-1; TRBD1 might be the D (6 bases). Trimming removed 0 bases from V and 4 bases from J, with 18 bases in between. CDR1 is ENHRY, CDR2 SYGVKD, per germline. The CDR3 runs 17 residues. This CDR3 reads CAISESAPGGGGTEAFF. The CDR3 DNA is TGTGCCATCAGTGAGTCGGCCCCCGGGGGCGGTGGCACTGAAGCTTTCTTT.

The table lists this clonotype with many counts. The V gene is TRBV20-1, the J gene TRBJ2-2; D remains unclear. This CDR3 comprises 13 residues. Per germline, CDR1 DFQATT and CDR2 SNEGSKA (reference sequence). V gave up 0 bases and J gave up 5 bases, with 7 bases separating them. The CDR3 sequence: CSARDRWTGELFF. CDR3 coding DNA: TGCAGTGCTAGAGATCGCTGGACCGGGGAGCTGTTTTTT.

The sample holds many counts of this clonotype. V is TRBV29-1 and J is TRBJ2-1; 7 bases are shared with TRBD1. The J segment lost 0 bases and the V segment lost 4 bases, leaving 6 bases of the junction unmatched. Germline V gene lookup returns CDR1 SQVTM and CDR2 ANQGSEA. This CDR3 is built from 15 residues. CDR3: CSVAPTGDSYNEQFF. As DNA, the CDR3 is TGCAGCGTTGCACCCACAGGGGACTCCTACAATGAGCAGTTCTTC.

This clonotype appeared many times. The chain is built from TRBV29-1 and TRBJ2-3, with D hard to call. The CDR3 consists of 13 residues. V lost 0 bases, J lost 0 bases, and 4 bases lay in between. Germline V CDR1 and CDR2: SQVTM, ANQGSEA. In DNA, the CDR3 is TGCAGCGTTGAAGAGGGTAGCACAGATACGCAGTATTTT. Protein: CSVEEGSTDTQYF.

This clonotype appeared a few times. The V call is TRBV19, the J call TRBJ2-3, with a weak D call TRBD2 (7 bases). Per the germline V gene, CDR1 is LNHDA and CDR2 is SQIVND (reference sequence). This CDR3 contains 13 residues. Trimming left V 10 bases short and J 0 bases short, with 11 bases between. The CDR3 DNA follows: TGTGCCACCGCGGGGGCTAGCACAGATACGCAGTATTTT. Translating gives CATAGASTDTQYF.

The chain joins TRBV29-1 to TRBJ1-2; TRBD1 agrees at 8 bases. J lost 4 bases, V lost 2 bases, and 3 bases had no gene match. This CDR3 is built from 13 residues. Per the germline V gene, CDR1 is SQVTM and CDR2 is ANQGSEA. The CDR3 loop reads CSVESGTGYGYTF. The CDR3 DNA reads as TGCAGCGTTGAATCGGGGACAGGCTATGGCTACACCTTC.

In this sample, this clonotype turned up many times. This rearrangement joins TRBV20-1 to TRBJ1-5; 7 bases fit TRBD1. Germline CDR1 reads DFQATT; CDR2 reads SNEGSKA (reference sequence). V trimming: 3 bases; J trimming: 5 bases; junction bases outside the gene matches: 4. This CDR3 is 13 amino acids long. The CDR3 protein is CSASRGGDQPQHF. In DNA form, the CDR3 reads TGCAGTGCTAGTAGAGGGGGCGATCAGCCCCAGCATTTT.